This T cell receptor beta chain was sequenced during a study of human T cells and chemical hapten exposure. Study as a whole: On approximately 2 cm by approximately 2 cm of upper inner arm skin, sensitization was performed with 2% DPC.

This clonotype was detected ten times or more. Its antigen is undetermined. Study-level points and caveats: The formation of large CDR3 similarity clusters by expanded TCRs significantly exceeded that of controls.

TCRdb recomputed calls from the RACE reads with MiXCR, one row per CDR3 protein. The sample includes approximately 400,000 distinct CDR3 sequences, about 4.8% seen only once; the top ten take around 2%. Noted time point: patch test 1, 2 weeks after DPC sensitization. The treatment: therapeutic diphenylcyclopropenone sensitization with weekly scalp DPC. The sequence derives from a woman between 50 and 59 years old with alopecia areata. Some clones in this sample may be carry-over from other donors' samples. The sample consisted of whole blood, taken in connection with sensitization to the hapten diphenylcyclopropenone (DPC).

CDR3: CASSFDREYTEAFF. Written as DNA, the CDR3 is TGTGCCAGCAGTTTTGACAGGGAGTACACTGAAGCTTTCTTT. This chain links TRBV5-8 with TRBJ1-1; 7 nucleotides agree with TRBD1. From germline, CDR1 is SGHTS and CDR2 YDEGEE. V lost 5 bases, J lost 3 bases, and 7 bases stayed unmatched. This CDR3 is built from 14 residues.